This T cell receptor beta chain was observed in a study of blood T cell repertoires in COVID-19 (TCRdb year 2020). For the wider study: Samples from collaborators originated in the United States, Italy and Spain and spanned both the acute and convalescent phases of COVID-19. The material from the prospective study consisted of cDNA or gDNA derived from T cells, B-cell-depleted T cells, or PBMCs. Deeply sampled blood TCRbeta repertoires from subjects exposed to, actively infected with, or recovered from COVID-19 were included in the dataset. The repertoires were released in a freely available public database intended as a resource for research on the immune response to SARS-CoV-2. Samples came from the ongoing ImmuneRACE study (first 160 participants) plus 1,254 subjects from 6 global collaborators. A de-identified subject ID, COVID-19 status, age in years and sex were almost always included in the sample metadata. Where available, HLA class I and class II types were taken from metadata supplied by the sample provider and were not determined by assay-based typing.

TCRbeta CDR3 regions were amplified from genomic DNA by means of the immunoSEQ Assay, a bias-controlled multiplex PCR. As for the authors' bioinformatics: Within the assay, amplification of reference gene primers was used to estimate how many nucleated cells each sample contained. Sequence reads were collapsed and filtered to measure the absolute abundance of every unique TCRbeta CDR3 rearrangement. For each sample, productive Simpson clonality was calculated as the square root of Simpson's diversity index across productive rearrangements. In TCRdb, the immuneACCESS table is reduced to in-frame sequences with V and J assigned. These tables do not hold every clone; where another copy was compared, an unresolved V gene accounts for under half, and the others remain unexplained. The V and J calls and clone size are taken from that table; D and trimming were inferred from the DNA. The sample has about 120,000 clones on record, about 89% of them singletons. The top ten clones comprise 25% to 30% of the sample.

Broader findings and caveats from the paper: Clinical and demographic metadata were provided uncurated, with the amount varying by source and participant.

Whole blood was collected in K2EDTA tubes by collaborating institutions according to the institutions' own protocols. For TCRbeta analysis, collaborators shipped samples as frozen whole blood, isolated PBMCs, or DNA extracted from either of those sample types. In this sample, this clone turned up a few times. No cognate antigen has been identified for it. No much larger clone exists at a distance of one base, and base qualities are not known. Inclusive of the bounding cysteine and phenylalanine, the CDR3 is 15 residues long. Only CDR3 DNA is held: 45 bases, read in frame from base 1. V ends up 6 bases short and J 4 bases short, with an unmatched junction base count of 7. According to the germline V gene (reference sequence), CDR1 reads GTSNPN and CDR2 reads SVGIG.

The chain couples TRBV30 to TRBJ2-7; the junction holds 15 bases that match TRBD2. Sample: peripheral blood. The clonotype originates from a woman aged 70 to 79 with acute or convalescent COVID-19. In nucleotide form, the sequence is TGTGCCTGTGACCGGACTAGCGGGGGGGCGTACGAGCAGTACTTC. It is translated as CACDRTSGGAYEQYF.